This TCR beta chain originates from a study of T cell clonality in common variable immunodeficiency (dated by TCRdb to about 2015). Overall study results and their limits: CVID TCRbeta sequences were reported to have fewer deletions and N-nucleotide insertions and to lack highly modified clones with 13 or more V deletions. Patient heterogeneity within the CVID cohort put limits on correlating repertoire features with clinical complications. Compared with healthy controls, CVID subjects showed increased TCRbeta clonality (t-test p = 0.018), a feature most characteristic of about a third of subjects. Although equal DNA input was used, an average of roughly 89,000 unique sequences per sample was obtained for controls, compared with approximately 32,000 for CVID samples. CVID subjects shared fewer TCRbeta clones with each other than healthy controls did (p < 0.0001). According to the authors, figuring out what caused the increased clonality in CVID would require sequencing the repertoires of T cell subpopulations.

Diagnosis of CVID followed standard criteria, namely serum IgG, IgA and/or IgM below the normal range together with specific antibody deficiency. There were some 42 subjects in the CVID group (29 male and about 15 female), ranging in age from about 8 to 64 years, with a mean age of 40. Most CVID patients and most healthy controls were of Caucasian heritage. All CVID subjects had received replacement immunoglobulin therapy for at least one year at the time of study participation. No CVID subject was ill or taking immunomodulatory or immunosuppressive medication when blood was collected. From each donor, about 4.5 to 9 ml of heparinized peripheral whole blood was collected. TCRbeta CDR3 repertoires were sequenced from genomic DNA of adults with common variable immune deficiency (CVID) and healthy adult controls. Diluted blood was density-centrifuged over Hypaque 1077 or Ficoll-Paque to isolate peripheral blood mononuclear cells. Genomic DNA was extracted from unsorted mononuclear cells by Qiagen column purification or by a centrifugation-based method.

For sequencing, equivalent amounts of genomic DNA were input from CVID and control samples. For every sample, a 60 bp segment covering the rearranged TCRbeta CDR3 region was amplified and then sequenced. The immunoSEQ assay, a bias-corrected multiplex PCR combined with high-throughput sequencing, was used to amplify TCRbeta. On the authors' methods: Each unique nucleotide sequence was treated as a clone and annotated with V, D and J genes, copy number and frequency. Sequences were labeled productive if in frame, and non-productive if out of frame or containing stop codons. As previously described, clonality was computed from Shannon's entropy. Mean CDR3 Kyte-Doolittle hydropathy was derived from the predicted amino acid sequences of productive clones. The R hclust function was used to hierarchically cluster scaled V gene usage with Manhattan distance and complete linkage. Sharing of clones by CDR3 amino acid sequence was evaluated through resampling of 12 repertoires per group over 100 rounds. The repertoires were searched for 70 published EBV-specific and approximately 240 published CMV-specific TCRbeta sequences. A couple of CVID samples yielding fewer than 10,000 sequences were excluded from analysis, leaving approximately 40 CVID repertoires. Drawn from immuneACCESS, this table holds only the in-frame rearrangements with V and J called that TCRdb kept. Clones are partly lost; checked studies trace under half to an unresolved V gene and leave the rest unexplained. V, J and clone size are those of that table, while D and trimming were read from the DNA. Across this sample, 30,000 to 40,000 clones were tabulated and none appeared just once. In total, the top ten clones hold around 7% of the sample.

This clone is labeled medium-sized (0.01 to 0.1%). Its antigen has not been determined. Sequencing ends 3 residues short of the CDR3 end; the germline J gene provides the rest. This sample includes further DNA sequences coding for the same CDR3. The germline V gene (reference sequence) sets CDR1 to DFQATT and CDR2 to SNEGSKA. Unmatched junction bases come to 2, with V trimmed by 2 bases and J by 1 base. The CDR3, from cysteine to phenylalanine, totals 14 residues. The CDR3 was read in part: 33 bases, with the frame set at base 1. This receptor was identified in a human donor with common variable immunodeficiency. Sequencing was performed on peripheral blood mononuclear cells. The chain uses TRBV20-1 and TRBJ2-3, with 8 bases aligning to TRBD2. CDR3 protein: CSARLAGRTDTQYF. The CDR3 bases that were read are TGCAGTGCTAGACTAGCGGGCCGCACAGATACG.